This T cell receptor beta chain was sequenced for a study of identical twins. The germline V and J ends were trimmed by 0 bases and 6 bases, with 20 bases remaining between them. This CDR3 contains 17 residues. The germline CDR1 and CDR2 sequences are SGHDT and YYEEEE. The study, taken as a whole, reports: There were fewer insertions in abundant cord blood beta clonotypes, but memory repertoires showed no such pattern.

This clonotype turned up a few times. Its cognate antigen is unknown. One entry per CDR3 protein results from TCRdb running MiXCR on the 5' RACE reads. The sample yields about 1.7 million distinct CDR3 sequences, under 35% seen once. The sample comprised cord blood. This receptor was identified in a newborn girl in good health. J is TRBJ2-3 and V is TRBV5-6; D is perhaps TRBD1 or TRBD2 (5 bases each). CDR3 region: CASSLAVLTRGPDTQYF. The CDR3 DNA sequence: TGTGCCAGCAGCTTGGCCGTGTTAACTAGGGGTCCGGATACGCAGTATTTT.